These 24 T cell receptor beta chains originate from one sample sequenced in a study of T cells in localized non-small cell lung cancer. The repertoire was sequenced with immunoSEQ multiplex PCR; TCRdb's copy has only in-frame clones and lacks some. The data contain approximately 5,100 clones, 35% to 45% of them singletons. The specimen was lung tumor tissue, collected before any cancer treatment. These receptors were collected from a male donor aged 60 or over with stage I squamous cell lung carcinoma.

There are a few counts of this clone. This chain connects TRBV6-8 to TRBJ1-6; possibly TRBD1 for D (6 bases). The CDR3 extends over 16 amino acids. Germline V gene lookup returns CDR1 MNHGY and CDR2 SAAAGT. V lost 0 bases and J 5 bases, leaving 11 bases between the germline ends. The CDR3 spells CASSYSLQGHNSPLHF. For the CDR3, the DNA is TGTGCCAGCAGTTACTCGCTACAGGGACATAATTCACCCCTCCACTTT.

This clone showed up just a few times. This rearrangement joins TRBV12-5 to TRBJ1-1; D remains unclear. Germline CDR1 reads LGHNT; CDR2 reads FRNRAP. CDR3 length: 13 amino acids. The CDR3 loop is CASTLKAYTEAFF. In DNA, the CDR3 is TGTGCCAGCACCCTAAAGGCCTACACTGAAGCTTTCTTT.

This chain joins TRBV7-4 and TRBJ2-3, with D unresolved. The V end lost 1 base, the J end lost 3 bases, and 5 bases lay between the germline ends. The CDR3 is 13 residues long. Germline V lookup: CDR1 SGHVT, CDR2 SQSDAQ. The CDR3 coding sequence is TGTGCCAGCAGCTTAGGGGGAACAGATACGCAGTATTTT. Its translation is CASSLGGTDTQYF.

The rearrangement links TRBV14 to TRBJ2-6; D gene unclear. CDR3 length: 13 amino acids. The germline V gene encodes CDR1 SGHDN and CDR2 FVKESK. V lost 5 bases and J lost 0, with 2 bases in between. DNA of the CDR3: TGTGCCAGCAGCTTCTCTGGGGCCAACGTCCTGACTTTC. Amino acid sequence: CASSFSGANVLTF.

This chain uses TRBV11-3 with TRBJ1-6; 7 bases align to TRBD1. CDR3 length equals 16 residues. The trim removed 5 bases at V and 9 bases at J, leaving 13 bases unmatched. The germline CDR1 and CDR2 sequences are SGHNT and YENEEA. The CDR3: CASSPMDRRGSSPLHF. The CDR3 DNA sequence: TGTGCCAGCAGCCCGATGGACAGGAGGGGATCTTCACCCCTCCACTTT.

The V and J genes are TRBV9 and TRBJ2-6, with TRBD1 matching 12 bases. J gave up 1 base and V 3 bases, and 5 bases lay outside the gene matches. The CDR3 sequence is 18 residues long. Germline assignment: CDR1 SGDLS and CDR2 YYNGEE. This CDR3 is CASSDGTGGRSGANVLTF. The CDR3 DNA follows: TGTGCCAGCAGCGATGGGACAGGGGGCAGGTCTGGGGCCAACGTCCTGACTTTC.

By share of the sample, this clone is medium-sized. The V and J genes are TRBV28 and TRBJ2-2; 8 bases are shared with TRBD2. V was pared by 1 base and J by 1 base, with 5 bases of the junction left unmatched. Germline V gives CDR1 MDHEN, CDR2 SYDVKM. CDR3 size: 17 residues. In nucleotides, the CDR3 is TGTGCCAGCAGTTTATTAGGTCTAGCGGGGAACACCGGGGAGCTGTTTTTT. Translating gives CASSLLGLAGNTGELFF.

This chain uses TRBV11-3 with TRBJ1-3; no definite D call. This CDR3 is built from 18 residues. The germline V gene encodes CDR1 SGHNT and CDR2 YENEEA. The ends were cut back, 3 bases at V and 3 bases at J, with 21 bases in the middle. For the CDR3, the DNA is TGTGCCAGCAGCTTGGAAGGAGTGGACGTCCTCGGTGGAAACACCATATATTTT. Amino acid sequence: CASSLEGVDVLGGNTIYF.

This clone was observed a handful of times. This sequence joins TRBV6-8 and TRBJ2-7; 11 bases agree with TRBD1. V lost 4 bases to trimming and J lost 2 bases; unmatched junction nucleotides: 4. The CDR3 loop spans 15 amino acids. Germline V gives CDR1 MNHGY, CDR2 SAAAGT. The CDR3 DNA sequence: TGTGCCAGCAGTTCTCCGGGACAGGGGGCCTACGAGCAGTACTTC. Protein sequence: CASSSPGQGAYEQYF.

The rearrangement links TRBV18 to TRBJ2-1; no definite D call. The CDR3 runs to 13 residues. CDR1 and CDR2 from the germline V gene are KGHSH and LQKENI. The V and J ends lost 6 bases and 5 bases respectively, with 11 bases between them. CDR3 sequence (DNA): TGTGCCAGCTCCCCCCCTAATGACAATGAGCAGTTCTTC. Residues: CASSPPNDNEQFF.

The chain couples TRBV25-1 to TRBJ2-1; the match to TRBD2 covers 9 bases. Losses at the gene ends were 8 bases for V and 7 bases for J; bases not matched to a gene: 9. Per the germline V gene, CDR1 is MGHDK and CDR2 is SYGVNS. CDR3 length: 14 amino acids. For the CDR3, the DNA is TGTGCCAGCCAGGGCGCGGGGGGGCGGAATGAGCAGTTCTTC. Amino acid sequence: CASQGAGGRNEQFF.

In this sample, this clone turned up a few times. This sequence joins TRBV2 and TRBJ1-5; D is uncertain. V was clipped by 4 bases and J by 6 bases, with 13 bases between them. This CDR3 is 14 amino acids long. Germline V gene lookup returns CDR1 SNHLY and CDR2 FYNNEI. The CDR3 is CASSVLGSGQPQHF. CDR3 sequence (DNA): TGTGCCAGCAGTGTTCTGGGGAGCGGTCAGCCCCAGCATTTT.

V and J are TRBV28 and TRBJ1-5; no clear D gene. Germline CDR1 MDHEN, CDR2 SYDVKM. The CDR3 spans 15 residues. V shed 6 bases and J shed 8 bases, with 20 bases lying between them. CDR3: CASSPLGSQTEPQHF. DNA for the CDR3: TGTGCCAGCAGCCCTTTAGGGTCTCAAACTGAGCCCCAGCATTTT.

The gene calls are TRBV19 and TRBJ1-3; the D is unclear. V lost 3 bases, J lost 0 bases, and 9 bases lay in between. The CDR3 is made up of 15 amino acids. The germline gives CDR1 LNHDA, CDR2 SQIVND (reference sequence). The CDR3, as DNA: TGTGCCAGTAGTATCTTATCGGACTCTGGAAACACCATATATTTT. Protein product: CASSILSDSGNTIYF.

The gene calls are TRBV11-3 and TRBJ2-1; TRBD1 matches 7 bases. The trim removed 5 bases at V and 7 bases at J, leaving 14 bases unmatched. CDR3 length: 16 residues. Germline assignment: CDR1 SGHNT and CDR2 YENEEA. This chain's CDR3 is CASSPTSGTEKNEQFF. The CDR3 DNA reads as TGTGCCAGCAGCCCCACTTCCGGGACAGAAAAAAATGAGCAGTTCTTC. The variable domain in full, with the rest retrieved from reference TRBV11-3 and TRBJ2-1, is EAGVVQSPRYKIIEKKQPVAFWCNPISGHNTLYWYLQNLGQGPELLIRYENEEAVDDSQLPKDRFSAERLKGVDSTLKIQPAELGDSAVYLCASSPTSGTEKNEQFFGPGTRLTVL.

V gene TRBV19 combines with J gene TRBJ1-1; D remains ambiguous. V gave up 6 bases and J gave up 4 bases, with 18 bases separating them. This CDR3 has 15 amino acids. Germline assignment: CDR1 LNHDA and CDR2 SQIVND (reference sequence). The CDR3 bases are TGTGCCAGTAGGCCCTTGGTTGGGAAGGGCACTGAAGCTTTCTTT. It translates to CASRPLVGKGTEAFF. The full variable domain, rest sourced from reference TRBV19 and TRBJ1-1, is DGGITQSPKYLFRKEGQNVTLSCEQNLNHDAMYWYRQDPGQGLRLIYYSQIVNDFQKGDIAEGYSVSREKKESFPLTVTSAQKNPTAFYLCASRPLVGKGTEAFFGQGTRLTVV.

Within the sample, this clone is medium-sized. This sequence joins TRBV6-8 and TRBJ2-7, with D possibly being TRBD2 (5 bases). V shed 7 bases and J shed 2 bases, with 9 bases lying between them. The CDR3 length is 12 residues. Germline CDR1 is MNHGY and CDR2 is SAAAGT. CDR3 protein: CASTPGTYEQYF. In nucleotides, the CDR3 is TGTGCCAGCACTCCCGGGACCTACGAGCAGTACTTC.

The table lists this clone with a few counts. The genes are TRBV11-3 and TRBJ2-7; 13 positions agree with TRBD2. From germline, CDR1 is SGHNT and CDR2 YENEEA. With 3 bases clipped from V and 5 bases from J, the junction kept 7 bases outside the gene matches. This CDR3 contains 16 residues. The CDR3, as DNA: TGTGCCAGCAGCTTGGACCCGGGACTAGCGGGGAACGAGCAGTACTTC. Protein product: CASSLDPGLAGNEQYF.

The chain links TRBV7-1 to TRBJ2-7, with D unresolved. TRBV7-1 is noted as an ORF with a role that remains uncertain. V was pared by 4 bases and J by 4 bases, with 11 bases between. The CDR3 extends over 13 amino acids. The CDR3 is CASSLYSGYEQYF. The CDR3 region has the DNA TGTGCCAGCAGCTTATATTCTGGATACGAGCAGTACTTC.

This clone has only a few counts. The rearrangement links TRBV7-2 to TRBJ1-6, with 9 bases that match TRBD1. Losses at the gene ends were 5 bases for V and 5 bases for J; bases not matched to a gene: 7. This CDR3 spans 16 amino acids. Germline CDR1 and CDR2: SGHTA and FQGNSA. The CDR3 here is CASSRTGTGHNSPLHF. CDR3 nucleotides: TGTGCCAGCAGCAGGACCGGGACAGGGCATAATTCACCCCTCCACTTT.

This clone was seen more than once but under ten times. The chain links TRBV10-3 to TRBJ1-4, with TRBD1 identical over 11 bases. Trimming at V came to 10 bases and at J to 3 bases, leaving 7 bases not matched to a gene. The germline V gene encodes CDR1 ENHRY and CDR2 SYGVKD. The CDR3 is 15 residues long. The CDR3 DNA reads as TGTGCCACCTTTCCGGGACAGGGGGCTAATGAAAAACTGTTTTTT. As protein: CATFPGQGANEKLFF.

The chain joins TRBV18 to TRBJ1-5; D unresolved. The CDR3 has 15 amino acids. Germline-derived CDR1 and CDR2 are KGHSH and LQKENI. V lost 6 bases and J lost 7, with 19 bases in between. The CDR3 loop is CASSLNARLEQPQHF. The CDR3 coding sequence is TGTGCCAGCTCCCTTAATGCAAGGTTGGAACAGCCCCAGCATTTT.

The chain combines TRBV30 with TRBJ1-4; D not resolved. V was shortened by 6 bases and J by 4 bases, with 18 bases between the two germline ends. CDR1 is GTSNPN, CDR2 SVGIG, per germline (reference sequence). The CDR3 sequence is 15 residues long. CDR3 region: CACDKIQSFNEKLFF. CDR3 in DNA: TGTGCCTGCGACAAGATACAGAGCTTTAATGAAAAACTGTTTTTT.

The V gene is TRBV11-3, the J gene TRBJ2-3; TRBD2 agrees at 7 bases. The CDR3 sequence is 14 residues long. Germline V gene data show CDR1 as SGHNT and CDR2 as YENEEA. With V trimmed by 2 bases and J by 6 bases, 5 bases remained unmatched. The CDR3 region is CASSLWSGDDTQYF. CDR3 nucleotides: TGTGCCAGCAGCTTATGGAGCGGGGATGATACGCAGTATTTT.